This record concerns one T cell receptor (beta chain) sequence. As yet, its antigen is unknown. Arm-PCR of CDR3 regions and iRepertoire HTBI primers were used to build TCR beta libraries. TCRdb passed the multiplex PCR reads through MiXCR, listing each CDR3 protein once. The table includes 400,000 to 550,000 distinct CDR3 sequences, roughly 15% detected once. This entry belongs to a study of regulatory T cells in long-lasting Graves disease. Study results and caveats: Favored gene segments in persistent disease were TRBV28, TRBJ1-2 and TRBJ2-5.

Time point of the sample: newly diagnosed GD, antithyroid drugs for less than 3 months. Researchers made the TCR library from RNA that was extracted from PBMCs. In germline, CDR1 is SGHAT, CDR2 FQNNGV. This CDR3 region has 14 residues. V was shortened by 2 bases and J by 5 bases, with 13 bases between the two germline ends. These data were also reused for a study on T cells in Graves' hyperthyroidism and ophthalmopathy.

The rearrangement links TRBV11-2 to TRBJ2-7, with D perhaps TRBD2 (7 bases). The receptor's source is a woman aged 18-30 years with Graves disease. Sequences were derived from peripheral blood mononuclear cells (PBMCs), sampled at new diagnosis, from a patient treated with antithyroid drugs. This CDR3 reads CASSLSGGRNEQYF. CDR3 nucleotides: TGTGCCAGCAGCTTATCGGGGGGCAGGAACGAGCAGTACTTC.